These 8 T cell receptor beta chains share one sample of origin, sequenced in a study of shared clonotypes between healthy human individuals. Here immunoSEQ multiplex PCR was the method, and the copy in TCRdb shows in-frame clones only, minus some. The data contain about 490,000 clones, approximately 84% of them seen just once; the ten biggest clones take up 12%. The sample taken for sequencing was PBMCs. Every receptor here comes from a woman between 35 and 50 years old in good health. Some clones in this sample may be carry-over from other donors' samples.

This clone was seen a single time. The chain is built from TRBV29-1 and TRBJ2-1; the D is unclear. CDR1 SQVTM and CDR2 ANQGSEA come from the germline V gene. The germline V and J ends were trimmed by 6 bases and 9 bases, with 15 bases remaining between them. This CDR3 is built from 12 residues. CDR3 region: CSVNKRISEQFF. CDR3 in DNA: TGCAGCGTCAACAAGAGGATTTCTGAGCAGTTCTTC.

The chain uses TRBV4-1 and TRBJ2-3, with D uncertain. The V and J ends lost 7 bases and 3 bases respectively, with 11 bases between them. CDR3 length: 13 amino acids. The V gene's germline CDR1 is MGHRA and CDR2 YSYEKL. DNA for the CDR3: TGCGCCAGCACCTTCGAAGGGACAGATACGCAGTATTTT. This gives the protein CASTFEGTDTQYF.

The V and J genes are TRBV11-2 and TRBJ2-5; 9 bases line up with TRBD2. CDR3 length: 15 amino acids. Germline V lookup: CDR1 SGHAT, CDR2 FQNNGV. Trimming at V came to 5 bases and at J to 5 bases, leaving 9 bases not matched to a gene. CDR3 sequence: CASSDASGKGETQYF. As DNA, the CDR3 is TGTGCCAGCAGCGACGCTAGCGGGAAGGGTGAGACCCAGTACTTC.

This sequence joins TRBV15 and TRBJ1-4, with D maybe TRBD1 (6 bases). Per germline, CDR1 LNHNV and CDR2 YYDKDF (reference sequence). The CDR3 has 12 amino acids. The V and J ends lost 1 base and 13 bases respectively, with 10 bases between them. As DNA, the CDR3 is TGTGCCACCAGCAGAGTTAGAGGGGGACTGTTTTTT. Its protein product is CATSRVRGGLFF.

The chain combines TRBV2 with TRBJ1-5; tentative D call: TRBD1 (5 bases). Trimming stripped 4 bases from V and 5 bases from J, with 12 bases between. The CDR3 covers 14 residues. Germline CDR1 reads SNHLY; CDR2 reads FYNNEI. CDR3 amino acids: CASSGSRDHQPQHF. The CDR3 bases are TGTGCCAGCAGTGGAAGCAGGGACCATCAGCCCCAGCATTTT.

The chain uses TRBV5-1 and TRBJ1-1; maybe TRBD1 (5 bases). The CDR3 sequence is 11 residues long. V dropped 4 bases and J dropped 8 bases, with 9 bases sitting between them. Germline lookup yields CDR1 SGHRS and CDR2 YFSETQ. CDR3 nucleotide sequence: TGCGCCAGCAGCCTGGGGCGGGAAGCTTTCTTT. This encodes CASSLGREAFF. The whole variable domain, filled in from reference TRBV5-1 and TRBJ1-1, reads KAGVTQTPRYLIKTRGQQVTLSCSPISGHRSVSWYQQTPGQGLQFLFEYFSETQRNKGNFPGRFSGRQFSNSRSEMNVSTLELGDSALYLCASSLGREAFFGQGTRLTVV.

The CDR3 loop is CASSARLAGGQETQYF. CDR3 in DNA: TGCGCCAGCAGCGCCCGTCTAGCGGGAGGTCAAGAGACCCAGTACTTC. The rearrangement links TRBV5-1 to TRBJ2-5, with TRBD2 matching 11 bases. The junction had 7 bases not matched to a gene; V was cut back by 4 bases and J by 2 bases. CDR1 is SGHRS, CDR2 YFSETQ, per germline. This CDR3 region has 16 residues.

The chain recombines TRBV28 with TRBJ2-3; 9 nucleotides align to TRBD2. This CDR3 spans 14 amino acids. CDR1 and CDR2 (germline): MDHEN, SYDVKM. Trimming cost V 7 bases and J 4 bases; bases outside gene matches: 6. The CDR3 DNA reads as TGTGCCAGCAAAAGCGGGAGGAGGGCAGATACGCAGTATTTT. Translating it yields CASKSGRRADTQYF. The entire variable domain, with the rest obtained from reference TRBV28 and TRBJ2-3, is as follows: DVKVTQSSRYLVKRTGEKVFLECVQDMDHENMFWYRQDPGLGLRLIYFSYDVKMKEKGDIPEGYSVSREKKERFSLILESASTNQTSMYLCASKSGRRADTQYFGPGTRLTVL.